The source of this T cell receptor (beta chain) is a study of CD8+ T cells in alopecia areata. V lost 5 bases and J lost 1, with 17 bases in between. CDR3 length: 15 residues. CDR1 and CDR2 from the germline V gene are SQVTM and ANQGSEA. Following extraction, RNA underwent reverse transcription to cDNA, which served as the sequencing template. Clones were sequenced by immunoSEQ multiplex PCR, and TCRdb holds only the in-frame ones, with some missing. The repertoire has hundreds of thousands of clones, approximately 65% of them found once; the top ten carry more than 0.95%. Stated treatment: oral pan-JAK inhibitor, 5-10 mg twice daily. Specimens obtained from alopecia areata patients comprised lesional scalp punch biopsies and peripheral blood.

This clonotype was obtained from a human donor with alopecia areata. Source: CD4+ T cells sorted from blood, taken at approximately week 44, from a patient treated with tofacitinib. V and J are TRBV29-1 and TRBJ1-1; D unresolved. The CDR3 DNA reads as TGCAGCGTTTGTCTCTGGGCAGCATCGAACACTGAAGCTTTCTTT. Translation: CSVCLWAASNTEAFF.